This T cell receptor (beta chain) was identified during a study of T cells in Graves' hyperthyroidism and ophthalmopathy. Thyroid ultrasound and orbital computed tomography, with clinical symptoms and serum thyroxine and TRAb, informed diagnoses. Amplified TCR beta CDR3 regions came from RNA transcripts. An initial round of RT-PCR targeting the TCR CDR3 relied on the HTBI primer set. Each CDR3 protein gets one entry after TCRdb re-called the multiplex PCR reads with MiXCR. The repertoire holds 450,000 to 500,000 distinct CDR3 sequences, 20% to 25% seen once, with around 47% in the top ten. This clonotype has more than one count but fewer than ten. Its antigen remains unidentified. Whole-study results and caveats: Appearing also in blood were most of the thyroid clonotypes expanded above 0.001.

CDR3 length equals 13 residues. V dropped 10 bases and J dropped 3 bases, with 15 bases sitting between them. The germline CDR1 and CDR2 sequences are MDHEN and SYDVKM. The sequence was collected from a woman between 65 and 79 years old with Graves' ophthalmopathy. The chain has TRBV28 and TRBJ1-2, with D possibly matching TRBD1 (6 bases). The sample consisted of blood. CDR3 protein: CAISQGIDYGYTF. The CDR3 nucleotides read TGTGCCATTTCACAGGGTATTGACTATGGCTACACCTTC.